Shown below are 20 T cell receptor beta chains from a single sample sequenced in a study of OX40 agonist ivuxolimab in advanced cancers. The table came from immunoSEQ multiplex PCR; TCRdb's copy has only in-frame clones and leaves some out. The top ten clones hold almost 4.5% of a sample with more than 60,000 clones, roughly four fifths of them seen once. Sequences were derived from CD4+ or CD8+ T cells sorted from blood, sampled in a trial of the OX40 agonist ivuxolimab. These receptors were obtained from an adult with an advanced solid tumor such as melanoma, head and neck, liver or kidney cancer.

The V gene is TRBV6-1, the J gene TRBJ1-1, with D possibly TRBD1 on 5 matching bases. The CDR3 length is 13 residues. Germline values: CDR1 MNHNS, CDR2 SASEGT. Trimming pared 7 bases from V and 7 bases from J, leaving 16 bases between. CDR3 sequence reads: CASNPGQSSEAFF. CDR3 coding DNA: TGTGCCAGCAACCCGGGGCAATCTAGTGAAGCTTTCTTT.

This chain links TRBV29-1 with TRBJ2-1, with D uncertain. V was clipped by 3 bases and J by 6 bases, with 15 bases between them. The CDR3 runs to 14 residues. Germline V gene sequence: CDR1 SQVTM, CDR2 ANQGSEA. CDR3 in DNA: TGCAGCGTTGATCTCGCTCCCTCTGGCAATGAGCAGTTCTTC. Residues: CSVDLAPSGNEQFF.

The chain couples TRBV7-8 to TRBJ2-7; D unresolved. The germline gives CDR1 SGHVS, CDR2 FQNEAQ. The V end was cut by 1 base, the J end by 3 bases, with 7 bases between. This CDR3 is built from 13 residues. In DNA form, the CDR3 reads TGTGCCAGCAGCTTAGTTTCGGACTACGAGCAGTACTTC. This codes for CASSLVSDYEQYF.

CDR3 in DNA: TGTGCCAGCAGTTTCCGCCTGAACACCGGGGAGCTGTTTTTT. Its protein is CASSFRLNTGELFF. The rearrangement uses TRBV27 and TRBJ2-2; D remains ambiguous. With 3 bases removed from V and 1 base from J, the gap between germline ends came to 6 bases. Germline values: CDR1 MNHEY, CDR2 SMNVEV (reference sequence). CDR3 length equals 14 residues.

The V gene is TRBV2, the J gene TRBJ2-3; D gene unclear. In germline, CDR1 is SNHLY, CDR2 FYNNEI. The CDR3 has 16 amino acids. V lost 2 bases to trimming and J lost 0 bases, with 12 bases between them. The CDR3 region has the DNA TGTGCCAGCAGTGAACTTGACGGCCGTAGCACAGATACGCAGTATTTT. Encoded protein: CASSELDGRSTDTQYF.

The chain uses TRBV19 and TRBJ2-7, with D hard to call. Trimming stripped 4 bases from V and 3 bases from J, with 4 bases between. Germline V gene lookup returns CDR1 LNHDA and CDR2 SQIVND (reference sequence). This CDR3 is 11 amino acids long. CDR3 in amino acids: CASSSNYEQYF. The CDR3 DNA sequence: TGTGCCAGTAGTAGTAACTACGAGCAGTACTTC.

CDR3 sequence reads: CASSSLGLNTEAFF. Here the CDR3 DNA reads TGCGCCAGCAGCTCTCTTGGGCTGAACACTGAAGCTTTCTTT. The rearrangement joins TRBV5-1 to TRBJ1-1; no clear D. This CDR3 contains 14 residues. V was pared by 3 bases and J by 0 bases, with 9 bases between. Germline V gene sequence: CDR1 SGHRS, CDR2 YFSETQ.

The V call is TRBV10-3, the J call TRBJ1-1, with 7 bases that match TRBD1. The germline V gene encodes CDR1 ENHRY and CDR2 SYGVKD. CDR3 length: 14 amino acids. Trimming removed 6 bases from V and 0 bases from J; junction bases left unmatched: 4. The CDR3 sequence: CAIRWTGMNTEAFF. The CDR3 DNA sequence: TGTGCCATCAGGTGGACAGGAATGAACACTGAAGCTTTCTTT.

The gene calls are TRBV19 and TRBJ2-3, with D maybe TRBD2 (6 bases). V was shortened by 5 bases and J by 0 bases, with 18 bases between the two germline ends. This CDR3 contains 17 residues. Germline assignment: CDR1 LNHDA and CDR2 SQIVND (reference sequence). The CDR3 region is CASSPRGSGASTDTQYF. CDR3 coding DNA: TGTGCCAGTAGTCCCCGGGGTAGCGGTGCTAGCACAGATACGCAGTATTTT. Together with reference TRBV19 and TRBJ2-3, the CDR3 gives the full variable domain: DGGITQSPKYLFRKEGQNVTLSCEQNLNHDAMYWYRQDPGQGLRLIYYSQIVNDFQKGDIAEGYSVSREKKESFPLTVTSAQKNPTAFYLCASSPRGSGASTDTQYFGPGTRLTVL.

The chain recombines TRBV18 with TRBJ2-2; D is possibly TRBD1 (5 bases). Germline lookup yields CDR1 KGHSH and CDR2 LQKENI. Trimming left V 2 bases short and J 5 bases short, with 6 bases between. The CDR3 is made up of 13 amino acids. The CDR3 DNA is TGTGCCAGCTCACCAGGACAAACCGGGGAGCTGTTTTTT. Amino acids: CASSPGQTGELFF.

The J gene is TRBJ2-3, the V gene TRBV5-1; D gene ambiguous. The germline CDR1 and CDR2 sequences are SGHRS and YFSETQ. The CDR3 contains 14 residues. Trimming pared 2 bases from V and 3 bases from J, leaving 10 bases between. The CDR3 here is CASSFLDPTDTQYF. CDR3 nucleotides: TGCGCCAGCAGCTTTTTGGACCCAACAGATACGCAGTATTTT. Full variable domain (rest looked up from reference TRBV5-1 and TRBJ2-3): KAGVTQTPRYLIKTRGQQVTLSCSPISGHRSVSWYQQTPGQGLQFLFEYFSETQRNKGNFPGRFSGRQFSNSRSEMNVSTLELGDSALYLCASSFLDPTDTQYFGPGTRLTVL.

CDR3 region: CASSFSGQGDQPQHF. For the CDR3, the DNA is TGTGCCAGCAGCTTCTCCGGACAGGGCGATCAGCCCCAGCATTTT. The J gene is TRBJ1-5, the V gene TRBV5-5, with 8 nucleotides matching TRBD1. The V gene end was trimmed by 2 bases and the J gene end by 5 bases; junction bases not matched to a gene: 6. CDR1 SGHKS and CDR2 YYEKEE come from the germline V gene (reference sequence). The CDR3 runs 15 residues. Full variable domain (missing parts from reference TRBV5-5 and TRBJ1-5): DAGVTQSPTHLIKTRGQQVTLRCSPISGHKSVSWYQQVLGQGPQFIFQYYEKEERGRGNFPDRFSARQFPNYSSELNVNALLLGDSALYLCASSFSGQGDQPQHFGDGTRLSIL.

Comments on this clone: Within the sample, other DNA sequences also encode this same CDR3. DNA of the CDR3: TGTGCCAGCTCACCCGGGACAGGGAGGAACACTGAAGCTTTCTTT. This codes for CASSPGTGRNTEAFF. The gene calls are TRBV18 and TRBJ1-1; 9 nucleotides match TRBD1. V lost 3 bases and J lost 1; bases outside the gene matches: 3. This CDR3 is 15 amino acids long. Looked up from germline, CDR1 is KGHSH and CDR2 is LQKENI. Full variable domain (missing parts from reference TRBV18 and TRBJ1-1): NAGVMQNPRHLVRRRGQEARLRCSPMKGHSHVYWYRQLPEEGLKFMVYLQKENIIDESGMPKERFSAEFPKEGPSILRIQQVVRGDSAAYFCASSPGTGRNTEAFFGQGTRLTVV.

The CDR3 DNA reads TGTGCCAGCAGCGTAGAGGCCGGGACAGGGGTCGAAAAACTGTTTTTT. Encoded protein: CASSVEAGTGVEKLFF. The rearrangement joins TRBV9 to TRBJ1-4; 10 bases match TRBD1. Trimming removed 0 bases from V and 8 bases from J; junction bases left unmatched: 7. CDR1 and CDR2 from the germline V gene are SGDLS and YYNGEE. CDR3 length: 16 amino acids.

This chain joins TRBV25-1 and TRBJ1-1; D is unclear. CDR1 and CDR2 (germline): MGHDK, SYGVNS. Trimming cost V 6 bases and J 1 base, with 12 bases left between them. This CDR3 is built from 14 residues. The DNA for the CDR3 is TGTGCCAGCAGGGCAGCCATATCGAACACTGAAGCTTTCTTT. Protein product: CASRAAISNTEAFF.

The J gene is TRBJ2-5, the V gene TRBV5-6; 9 bases agree with TRBD1. J was trimmed by 4 bases and V by 4 bases; bases with no gene match: 11. This CDR3 is built from 16 residues. CDR1 is SGHDT, CDR2 YYEEEE, per germline. CDR3 sequence reads: CASSRWLTGGVETQYF. CDR3 nucleotides: TGTGCCAGCAGCCGTTGGTTGACAGGGGGTGTAGAGACCCAGTACTTC. The variable domain in full, with the rest retrieved from reference TRBV5-6 and TRBJ2-5, is DAGVTQSPTHLIKTRGQQVTLRCSPKSGHDTVSWYQQALGQGPQFIFQYYEEEERQRGNFPDRFSGHQFPNYSSELNVNALLLGDSALYLCASSRWLTGGVETQYFGPGTRLLVL.

The rearrangement links TRBV18 to TRBJ1-2, with 7 bases lining up with TRBD1. V was pared by 3 bases and J by 8 bases, with 12 bases of the junction left unmatched. Germline V gives CDR1 KGHSH, CDR2 LQKENI. The CDR3 covers 15 residues. CDR3 nucleotides: TGTGCCAGCTCACCCCGGGACAGCTATTATGCAGGCTACACCTTC. This gives the protein CASSPRDSYYAGYTF.

This sequence joins TRBV7-9 and TRBJ1-5, with D tentatively TRBD1 (6 bases). Trimming cost V 2 bases and J 0 bases, with 14 bases left between them. Germline CDR1 SEHNR, CDR2 FQNEAQ (reference sequence). The CDR3 runs 17 residues. The CDR3 DNA follows: TGTGCCAGCAGCTTATCCGCAGGGGCCTATAGCAATCAGCCCCAGCATTTT. This sequence encodes CASSLSAGAYSNQPQHF.

This clone was seen a single time. V usage is TRBV10-3 and J usage is TRBJ2-6, with D hard to call. Germline assignment: CDR1 ENHRY and CDR2 SYGVKD. Trimming took off 2 bases at V and 1 base at J, with 6 bases between the two ends. The CDR3 runs to 15 residues. As DNA, the CDR3 is TGTGCCATCAGTGAGAGTCCGTCTGGGGCCAACGTCCTGACTTTC. Protein sequence: CAISESPSGANVLTF.

V and J are TRBV6-5 and TRBJ2-7, with D maybe TRBD1 (6 bases). This CDR3 comprises 13 residues. The V end was cut by 6 bases, the J end by 3 bases, with 12 bases between. CDR1 and CDR2 (germline): MNHEY, SVGAGI. CDR3 amino acids: CASRSTGIYEQYF. The DNA for the CDR3 is TGTGCCAGCAGAAGCACAGGGATCTACGAGCAGTACTTC.